This T cell receptor (beta chain) was identified in a study of T cell responses to AZD1222 COVID-19 vaccine. Study-level findings and limits: Clonal diversity may have been underestimated, and the donors were mostly white British, with more females than males.

Regarding this clone: The antigen remains undetermined.

Clones were read by immunoSEQ multiplex PCR, and TCRdb kept only the in-frame ones, dropping some. Among 90,000 to 120,000 clones listed, around 90% were seen once. The CDR3 length is 13 residues. Germline CDR1 is MNHEY and CDR2 is SVGAGI. Trimming pared 4 bases from V and 3 bases from J, leaving 6 bases between. The specimen comprised peripheral blood, sampled on day 0 of MenACWY control vaccination. This receptor was identified in an adult in good health. The chain is built from TRBV6-5 and TRBJ2-2; D remains unclear. Written as DNA, the CDR3 is TGTGCCAGCAGTTGGACCGACACCGGGGAGCTGTTTTTT. Its translation is CASSWTDTGELFF.